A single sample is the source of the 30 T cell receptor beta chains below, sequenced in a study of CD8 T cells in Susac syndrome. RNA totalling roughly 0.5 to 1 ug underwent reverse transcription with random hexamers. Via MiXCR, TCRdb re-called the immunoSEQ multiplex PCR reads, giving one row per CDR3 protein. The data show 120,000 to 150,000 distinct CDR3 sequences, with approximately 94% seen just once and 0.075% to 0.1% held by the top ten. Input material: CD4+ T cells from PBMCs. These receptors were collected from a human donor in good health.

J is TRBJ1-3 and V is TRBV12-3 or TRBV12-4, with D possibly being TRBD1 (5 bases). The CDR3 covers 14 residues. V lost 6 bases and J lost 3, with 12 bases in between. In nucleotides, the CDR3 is TGTGCCAGCAGCCCTCAGGGTTTTGGAAACACCATATATTTT. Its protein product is CASSPQGFGNTIYF.

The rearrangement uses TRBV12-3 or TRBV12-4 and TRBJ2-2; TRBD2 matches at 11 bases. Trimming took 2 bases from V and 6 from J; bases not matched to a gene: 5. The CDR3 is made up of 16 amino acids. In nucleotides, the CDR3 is TGTGCCAGCAGTTTAACTAGCGGGAGTTTCGCCGGGGAGCTGTTTTTT. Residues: CASSLTSGSFAGELFF.

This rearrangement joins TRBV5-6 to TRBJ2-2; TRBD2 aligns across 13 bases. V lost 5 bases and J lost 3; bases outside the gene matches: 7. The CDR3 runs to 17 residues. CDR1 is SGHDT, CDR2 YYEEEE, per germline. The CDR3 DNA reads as TGTGCCAGCAGTTTCGGACTAGCGGGAGACGACACCGGGGAGCTGTTTTTT. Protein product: CASSFGLAGDDTGELFF.

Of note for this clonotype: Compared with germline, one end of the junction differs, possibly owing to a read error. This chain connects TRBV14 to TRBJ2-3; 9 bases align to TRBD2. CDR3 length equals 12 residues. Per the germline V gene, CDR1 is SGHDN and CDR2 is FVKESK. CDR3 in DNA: TGTGCCAGCAGCCCGGGACTAGCCACTCCGGTTTTT. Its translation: CASSPGLATPVF.

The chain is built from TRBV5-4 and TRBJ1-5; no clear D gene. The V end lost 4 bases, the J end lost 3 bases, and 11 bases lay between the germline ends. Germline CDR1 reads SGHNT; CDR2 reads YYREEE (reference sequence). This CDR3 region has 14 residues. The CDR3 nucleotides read TGTGCCAGCAGCGCGGACGGCTTCAATCAGCCCCAGCATTTT. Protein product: CASSADGFNQPQHF.

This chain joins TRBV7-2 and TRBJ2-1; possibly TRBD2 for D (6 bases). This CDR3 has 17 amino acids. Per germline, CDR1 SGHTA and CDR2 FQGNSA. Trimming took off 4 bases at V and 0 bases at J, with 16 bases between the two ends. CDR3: CASSSSRDSLSYNEQFF. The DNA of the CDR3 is TGTGCCAGCAGCTCAAGCCGGGACTCACTCTCCTACAATGAGCAGTTCTTC.

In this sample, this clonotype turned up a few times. The CDR3 here is CASSVGGNRGIDEQYF. The DNA of the CDR3 is TGTGCCAGCAGCGTAGGAGGTAACAGGGGGATAGACGAGCAGTACTTC. The gene calls are TRBV9 and TRBJ2-7; the match to TRBD1 covers 8 bases. The CDR3 contains 16 residues. CDR1 SGDLS and CDR2 YYNGEE come from the germline V gene. With 0 bases clipped from V and 5 bases from J, the junction kept 10 bases outside the gene matches.

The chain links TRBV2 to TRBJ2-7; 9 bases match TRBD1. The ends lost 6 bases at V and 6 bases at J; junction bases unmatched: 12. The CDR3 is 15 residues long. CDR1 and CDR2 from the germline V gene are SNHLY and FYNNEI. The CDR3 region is CASRVTGGAGGEQYF. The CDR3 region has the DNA TGTGCCAGCAGGGTCACAGGGGGCGCAGGTGGCGAGCAGTACTTC.

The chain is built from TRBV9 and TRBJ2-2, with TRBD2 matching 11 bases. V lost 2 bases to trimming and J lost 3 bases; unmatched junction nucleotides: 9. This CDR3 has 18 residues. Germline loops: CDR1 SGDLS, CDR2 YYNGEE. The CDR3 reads CASSVKGGLAGYTGELFF. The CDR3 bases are TGTGCCAGCAGCGTCAAAGGTGGACTAGCGGGCTACACCGGGGAGCTGTTTTTT. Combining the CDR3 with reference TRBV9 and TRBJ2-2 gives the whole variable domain DSGVTQTPKHLITATGQRVTLRCSPRSGDLSVYWYQQSLDQGLQFLIQYYNGEERAKGNILERFSAQQFPDLHSELNLSSLELGDSALYFCASSVKGGLAGYTGELFFGEGSRLTVL.

CDR3: CSARDRLTSGGRNEQFF. CDR3 sequence (DNA): TGCAGTGCTAGAGATCGGCTGACTAGCGGAGGCCGCAATGAGCAGTTCTTC. The rearrangement joins TRBV20-1 to TRBJ2-1; TRBD2 matches 9 bases. The CDR3 spans 17 residues. CDR1 and CDR2 (germline): DFQATT, SNEGSKA (reference sequence). J lost 6 bases, V lost 0 bases, and 12 bases had no gene match.

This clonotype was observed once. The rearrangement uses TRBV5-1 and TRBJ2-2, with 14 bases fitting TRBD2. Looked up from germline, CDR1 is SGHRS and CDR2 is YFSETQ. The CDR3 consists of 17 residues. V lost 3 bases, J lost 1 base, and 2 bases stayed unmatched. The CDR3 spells CASSSTSGRGNTGELFF. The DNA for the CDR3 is TGCGCCAGCAGCTCGACTAGCGGGAGGGGGAACACCGGGGAGCTGTTTTTT.

The CDR3 coding sequence is TGTGCCAGCAGCCCAGGGACAGGGCCCTCCTACAATGAGCAGTTCTTC. It is translated as CASSPGTGPSYNEQFF. V gene TRBV5-5 combines with J gene TRBJ2-1; 9 bases align to TRBD1. The V gene's germline CDR1 is SGHKS and CDR2 YYEKEE (reference sequence). The CDR3 length is 16 residues. The J segment lost 0 bases and the V segment lost 4 bases, leaving 5 bases of the junction unmatched.

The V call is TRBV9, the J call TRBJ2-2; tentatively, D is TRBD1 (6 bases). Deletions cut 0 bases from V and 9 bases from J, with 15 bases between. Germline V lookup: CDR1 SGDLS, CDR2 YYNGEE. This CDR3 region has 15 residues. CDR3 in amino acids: CASSVGGGPVRELFF. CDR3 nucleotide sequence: TGTGCCAGCAGCGTAGGAGGGGGTCCAGTTAGGGAGCTGTTTTTT.

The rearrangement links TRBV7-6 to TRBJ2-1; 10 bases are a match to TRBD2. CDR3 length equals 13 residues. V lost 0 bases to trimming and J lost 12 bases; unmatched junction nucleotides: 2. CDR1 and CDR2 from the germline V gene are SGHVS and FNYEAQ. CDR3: CASSLAGTSVQFF. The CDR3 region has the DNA TGTGCCAGCAGCTTAGCCGGGACTAGCGTGCAGTTCTTC. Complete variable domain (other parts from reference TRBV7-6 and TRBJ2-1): GAGVSQSPRYKVTKRGQDVALRCDPISGHVSLYWYRQALGQGPEFLTYFNYEAQQDKSGLPNDRFSAERPEGSISTLTIQRTEQRDSAMYRCASSLAGTSVQFFGPGTRLTVL.

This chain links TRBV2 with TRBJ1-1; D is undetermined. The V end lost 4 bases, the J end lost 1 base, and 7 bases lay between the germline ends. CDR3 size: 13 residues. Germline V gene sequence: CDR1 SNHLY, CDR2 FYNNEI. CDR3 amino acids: CASSGHPNTEAFF. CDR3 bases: TGTGCCAGCAGTGGGCACCCGAACACTGAAGCTTTCTTT.

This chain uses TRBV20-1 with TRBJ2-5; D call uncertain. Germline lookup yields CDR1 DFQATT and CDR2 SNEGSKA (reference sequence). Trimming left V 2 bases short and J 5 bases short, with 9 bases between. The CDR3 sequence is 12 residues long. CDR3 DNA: TGCAGTGCTAGATCGGACGAGGAGACCCAGTACTTC. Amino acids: CSARSDEETQYF.

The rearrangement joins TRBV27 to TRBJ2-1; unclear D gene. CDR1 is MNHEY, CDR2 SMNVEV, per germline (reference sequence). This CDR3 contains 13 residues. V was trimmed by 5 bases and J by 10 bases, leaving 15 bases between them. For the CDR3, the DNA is TGTGCCAGCAGTGTAACCCTCACACTAGAGCAGTTCTTC. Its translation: CASSVTLTLEQFF.

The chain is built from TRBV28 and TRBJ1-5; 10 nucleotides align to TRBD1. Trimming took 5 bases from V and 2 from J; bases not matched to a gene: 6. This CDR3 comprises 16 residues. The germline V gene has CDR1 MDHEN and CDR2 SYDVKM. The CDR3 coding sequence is TGTGCCAGCAGTCCCTGGACAGGGGGAGGCAATCAGCCCCAGCATTTT. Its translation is CASSPWTGGGNQPQHF.

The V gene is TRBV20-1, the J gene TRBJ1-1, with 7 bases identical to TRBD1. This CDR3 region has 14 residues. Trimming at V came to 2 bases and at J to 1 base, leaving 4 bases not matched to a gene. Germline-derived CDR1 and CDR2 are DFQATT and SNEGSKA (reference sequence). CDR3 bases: TGCAGTGCTAGAAGACAGGGAACGAACACTGAAGCTTTCTTT. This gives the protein CSARRQGTNTEAFF.

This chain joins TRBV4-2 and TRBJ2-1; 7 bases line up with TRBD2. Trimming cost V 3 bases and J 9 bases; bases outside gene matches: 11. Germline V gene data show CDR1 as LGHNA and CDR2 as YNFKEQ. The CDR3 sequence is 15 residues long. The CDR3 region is CASSHGDYTRSEQFF. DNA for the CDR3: TGTGCCAGCAGCCACGGGGACTACACGAGGAGTGAGCAGTTCTTC.

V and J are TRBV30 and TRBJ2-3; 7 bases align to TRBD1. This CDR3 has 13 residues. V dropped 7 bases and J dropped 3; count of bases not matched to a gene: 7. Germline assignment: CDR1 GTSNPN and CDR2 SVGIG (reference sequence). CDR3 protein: CASPGQLTDTQYF. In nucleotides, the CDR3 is TGTGCCTCACCGGGACAGCTTACAGATACGCAGTATTTT.

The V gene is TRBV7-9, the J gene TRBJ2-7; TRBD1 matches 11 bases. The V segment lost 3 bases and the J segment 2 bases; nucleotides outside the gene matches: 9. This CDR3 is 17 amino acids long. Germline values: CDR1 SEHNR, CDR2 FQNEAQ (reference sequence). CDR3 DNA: TGTGCCAGCAGCTTTCTCCCCCCGGGACAGGGGGCCTACGAGCAGTACTTC. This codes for CASSFLPPGQGAYEQYF.

This CDR3 reads CASSLSRGSSTDTQYF. The CDR3 coding sequence is TGTGCCAGCAGTCTTTCTCGCGGGAGTAGCACAGATACGCAGTATTTT. This chain links TRBV6-6 with TRBJ2-3, with 7 bases that match TRBD2. With 5 bases clipped from V and 0 bases from J, the junction kept 8 bases outside the gene matches. The length of the CDR3 is 16 residues. Germline CDR1 reads MNHNY; CDR2 reads SVGAGI (reference sequence).

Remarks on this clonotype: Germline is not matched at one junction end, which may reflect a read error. CDR3 nucleotide sequence: TGTGCCAGCAGTTTAGTCCCGACAGGGTCCTCCGAGCAGTACTTC. Translating gives CASSLVPTGSSEQYF. The genes are TRBV12-3 or TRBV12-4 and TRBJ2-7; TRBD1 aligns across 7 bases. The CDR3 extends over 15 amino acids.

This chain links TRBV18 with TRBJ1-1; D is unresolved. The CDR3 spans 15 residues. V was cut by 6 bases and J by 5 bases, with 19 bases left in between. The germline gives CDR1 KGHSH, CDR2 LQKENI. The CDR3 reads CASSPREGYRTEAFF. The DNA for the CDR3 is TGTGCCAGCTCCCCCCGGGAGGGTTATCGGACTGAAGCTTTCTTT.

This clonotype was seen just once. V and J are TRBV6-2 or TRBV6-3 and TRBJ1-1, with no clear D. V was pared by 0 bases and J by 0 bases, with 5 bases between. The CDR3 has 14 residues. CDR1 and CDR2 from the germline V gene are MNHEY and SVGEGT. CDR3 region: CASSYSSLNTEAFF. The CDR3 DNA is TGTGCCAGCAGTTACTCAAGCCTGAACACTGAAGCTTTCTTT.

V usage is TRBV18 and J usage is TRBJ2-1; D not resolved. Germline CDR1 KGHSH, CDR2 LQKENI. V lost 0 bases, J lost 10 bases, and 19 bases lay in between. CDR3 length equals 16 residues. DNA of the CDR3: TGTGCCAGCTCACCACCGAAGGCCCTACCACTACAGGAGCAGTTCTTC. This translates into CASSPPKALPLQEQFF. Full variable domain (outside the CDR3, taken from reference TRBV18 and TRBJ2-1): NAGVMQNPRHLVRRRGQEARLRCSPMKGHSHVYWYRQLPEEGLKFMVYLQKENIIDESGMPKERFSAEFPKEGPSILRIQQVVRGDSAAYFCASSPPKALPLQEQFFGPGTRLTVL.

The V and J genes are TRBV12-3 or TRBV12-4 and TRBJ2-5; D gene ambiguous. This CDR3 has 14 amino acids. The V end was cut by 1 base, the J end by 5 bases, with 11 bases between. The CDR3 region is CASSLGRTVETQYF. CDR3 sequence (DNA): TGTGCCAGCAGTTTAGGGAGAACGGTGGAGACCCAGTACTTC.

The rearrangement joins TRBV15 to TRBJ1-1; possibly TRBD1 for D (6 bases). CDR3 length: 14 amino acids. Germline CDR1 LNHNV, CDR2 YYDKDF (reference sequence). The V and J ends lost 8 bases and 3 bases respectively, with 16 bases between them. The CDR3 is CATLRDTFYTEAFF. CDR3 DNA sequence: TGTGCCACCCTACGGGACACCTTCTACACTGAAGCTTTCTTT.

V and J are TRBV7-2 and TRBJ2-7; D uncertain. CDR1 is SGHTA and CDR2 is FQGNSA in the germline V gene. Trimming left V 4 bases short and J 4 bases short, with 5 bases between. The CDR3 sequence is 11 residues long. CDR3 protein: CASSYMYEQYF. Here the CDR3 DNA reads TGTGCCAGCAGCTACATGTACGAGCAGTACTTC.